What follows are 14 T cell receptor beta chains derived from one specimen sequenced in a study of blood T cell repertoires in COVID-19. TCRdb's copy holds only in-frame clones and misses some; the assay was immunoSEQ multiplex PCR. The sample lists around 100,000 clones, 70% to 90% occurring once. The sample taken for sequencing was peripheral blood. These TCRs come from a human donor in a cohort sampled during active COVID-19.

This clone was detected once. The chain uses TRBV6-6 and TRBJ2-1; D may be TRBD2 (6 bases). The CDR3 sequence is 16 residues long. V was clipped by 4 bases and J by 2 bases, with 15 bases between them. The V gene's germline CDR1 is MNHNY and CDR2 SVGAGI (reference sequence). CDR3 in amino acids: CASSLPTRLAYNEQFF. CDR3 bases: TGTGCCAGCAGTTTGCCGACTAGACTTGCCTACAATGAGCAGTTCTTC.

This clone was seen ten or more times. The V gene is TRBV6-4, the J gene TRBJ2-3; D is unclear. V shed 3 bases and J shed 2 bases, with 9 bases lying between them. The germline V gene encodes CDR1 MRHNA and CDR2 SNTAGT. The CDR3 totals 14 residues. Here the CDR3 reads CASSDRGTTDTQYF. The CDR3 DNA follows: TGTGCCAGCAGTGATCGAGGAACCACAGATACGCAGTATTTT.

This chain joins TRBV6-2 or TRBV6-3 and TRBJ2-1; 10 positions agree with TRBD1. The CDR3 spans 16 residues. With 5 bases clipped from V and 7 bases from J, the junction kept 11 bases outside the gene matches. Germline CDR1 MNHEY, CDR2 SVGEGT. CDR3 loop: CASSTVAGQGRNEQFF. Here the CDR3 DNA reads TGTGCCAGCAGTACTGTAGCGGGACAGGGGAGGAATGAGCAGTTCTTC.

The CDR3: CASSPRGTASFGELFF. Here the CDR3 DNA reads TGTGCCAGCAGCCCGCGGGGCACGGCTTCATTCGGGGAGCTGTTTTTT. J is TRBJ2-2 and V is TRBV7-7, with a weak D call TRBD2 (6 bases). V gave up 5 bases and J gave up 7 bases, with 20 bases separating them. The CDR3 spans 16 residues. Germline values: CDR1 SSHAT, CDR2 FNYEAQ (reference sequence).

CDR3 protein: CASSFSPQIQETQYF. Here the CDR3 DNA reads TGTGCCAGCAGCTTTAGCCCCCAAATCCAAGAGACCCAGTACTTC. The rearrangement joins TRBV11-2 to TRBJ2-5; no firm D call. The germline V gene has CDR1 SGHAT and CDR2 FQNNGV. The CDR3 runs to 15 residues. V shed 3 bases and J shed 1 base, with 12 bases lying between them.

V gene TRBV12-3 or TRBV12-4 combines with J gene TRBJ2-1; possible D gene TRBD2, 5 bases. The germline V and J ends were trimmed by 2 bases and 9 bases, with 11 bases remaining between them. The CDR3 extends over 13 amino acids. CDR3 sequence: CASSLFGRGEQFF. The DNA of the CDR3 is TGTGCCAGCAGTTTATTTGGCCGGGGTGAGCAGTTCTTC.

The rearrangement joins TRBV19 to TRBJ1-2, with TRBD1 matching over 7 bases. The ends lost 7 bases at V and 4 bases at J; junction bases unmatched: 15. This CDR3 has 16 residues. Germline V gives CDR1 LNHDA, CDR2 SQIVND (reference sequence). The CDR3 sequence: CASKSAGTAFSYGYTF. The CDR3 coding sequence is TGTGCCAGTAAATCAGCCGGGACAGCCTTCAGCTATGGCTACACCTTC.

V gene TRBV7-2 combines with J gene TRBJ2-7, with D unresolved. The CDR3 is 13 amino acids. The ends were cut back, 7 bases at V and 0 bases at J, with 10 bases in the middle. CDR1 and CDR2 (germline): SGHTA, FQGNSA. This chain's CDR3 is CASTPPGSYEQYF. The DNA for the CDR3 is TGTGCCAGCACCCCACCGGGCTCCTACGAGCAGTACTTC.

This clone was counted only a few times. V is TRBV4-2 and J is TRBJ1-5, with a possible D match to TRBD1 (6 bases). Trimming pared 4 bases from V and 5 bases from J, leaving 15 bases between. Per germline, CDR1 LGHNA and CDR2 YNFKEQ. CDR3 length: 15 amino acids. The CDR3 nucleotides are TGTGCCAGCAGCCGACAGGATAACAACGATCAGCCCCAGCATTTT. Its protein is CASSRQDNNDQPQHF.

The gene calls are TRBV2 and TRBJ1-4; the match to TRBD1 covers 7 bases. The CDR3 length is 14 residues. From germline, CDR1 is SNHLY and CDR2 FYNNEI. The J segment lost 4 bases and the V segment lost 5 bases, leaving 4 bases of the junction unmatched. CDR3 nucleotide sequence: TGTGCCAGCAGTCCGACAGGGTTTAATGAAAAACTGTTTTTT. Translated, it gives CASSPTGFNEKLFF.

The chain has TRBV28 and TRBJ1-3; TRBD1 might be the D (6 bases). Germline assignment: CDR1 MDHEN and CDR2 SYDVKM. The CDR3 covers 14 residues. With 8 bases removed from V and 0 bases from J, the gap between germline ends came to 11 bases. DNA of the CDR3: TGTGCCAGCCTGGGGGGGCCCTCTGGAAACACCATATATTTT. As protein: CASLGGPSGNTIYF.

This chain joins TRBV6-5 and TRBJ2-1; a possible D gene is TRBD2 (5 bases). Between the trimmed V and J ends, which lost 7 bases and 9 bases, there was a span of 16 bases. The CDR3 loop spans 13 amino acids. Germline lookup yields CDR1 MNHEY and CDR2 SVGAGI. CDR3 bases: TGTGCCAGCACGACGGGATTACCTGGTGAGCAGTTCTTC. Its translation is CASTTGLPGEQFF.

The chain has TRBV12-5 and TRBJ2-1; TRBD1 aligns across 7 bases. Per the germline V gene, CDR1 is LGHNT and CDR2 is FRNRAP. The CDR3 length is 14 residues. Trimming cost V 8 bases and J 3 bases; bases outside gene matches: 7. The CDR3 reads CASRRDSYYNEQFF. Written as DNA, the CDR3 is TGTGCTAGTCGCCGGGACAGCTACTACAATGAGCAGTTCTTC.

The rearrangement joins TRBV11-2 to TRBJ2-3; D might be TRBD1 (6 bases). Germline V gene sequence: CDR1 SGHAT, CDR2 FQNNGV. CDR3 length: 16 residues. Trimming removed 2 bases from V and 2 bases from J, with 14 bases in between. CDR3 amino acids: CASSLRAAGATDTQYF. In DNA form, the CDR3 reads TGTGCCAGCAGCTTAAGAGCGGCAGGGGCCACAGATACGCAGTATTTT.